Described below is a single T cell receptor beta chain sequence and its context. This entry comes from a study of blood T cell repertoires in COVID-19. At the level of the study: T cells, B-cell-depleted T cells, or PBMCs supplied cDNA or gDNA.

The length of the CDR3 is 15 residues. In germline, CDR1 is GTSNPN, CDR2 SVGIG (reference sequence). Between the trimmed V and J ends, which lost 2 bases and 1 base, there was a span of 12 bases. The protocol was immunoSEQ multiplex PCR, while the TCRdb copy is restricted to in-frame clones and leaves out a portion. The data hold approximately 360,000 clones, with more than 70% observed a single time. Participants' own reports of clinical history determined their cohort assignment. The sample comprised PBMCs or T cells enriched from blood (not recorded which). The receptor's source is a man aged 35-49 years in a cohort exposed to, infected with or recovered from COVID-19 (not recorded which). V is TRBV30 and J is TRBJ1-3; D might be TRBD1 (5 bases). The CDR3 region is CAWSRSGNSGNTIYF. The CDR3 DNA follows: TGTGCCTGGAGTAGATCAGGGAATTCTGGAAACACCATATATTTT.